This TCR beta chain was captured in a study of cytomegalovirus exposure and HLA in healthy donors. Looking at the study overall: As an earlier analysis found, around 190 million T cells yielded approximately 110 million unique TCR beta sequences. Study findings and constraints: With later analysis, a missense DCLRE1C variant became linked to TCR beta V- and J-gene trimming. The authors excluded some V segments, including TRBV6-2 and TRBV6-3, as indistinguishable.

The length of the CDR3 is 14 residues. Trimming took off 6 bases at V and 10 bases at J, with 19 bases between the two ends. The germline CDR1 and CDR2 sequences are SEHNR and FQNEAQ (reference sequence). The primer mix had 60 Vbeta and 13 Jbeta primers. Sequencing was performed with immunoSEQ multiplex PCR; in TCRdb, only in-frame clones are kept and a portion is missing. Of 100,000 to 150,000 clones in the sample, about 80% were seen once. As regards this clone: Antigen specificity is unknown.

The sample taken for sequencing was PBMCs. This receptor was identified in a woman aged 45 to 65 in good health and CMV-seronegative. This rearrangement joins TRBV7-9 to TRBJ2-1; D is perhaps TRBD2 (6 bases). DNA for the CDR3: TGTGCCAGCAGGTGGGACTCCGGAGGCATCGAGCAGTTCTTC. Translated, it gives CASRWDSGGIEQFF.